The T cell receptor beta chain under discussion was sequenced for a study of blood T cell repertoires in COVID-19. Study summary: The cDNA or gDNA used as material had been derived from T cells, B-cell-depleted T cells, or PBMCs.

The CDR3 loop spans 20 amino acids. V was trimmed by 4 bases and J by 0 bases, leaving 25 bases between them. Libraries were prepared by immunoSEQ multiplex PCR; TCRdb keeps only in-frame clonotypes and omits some of them. The sample has 200,000 to 300,000 clones; around 90% are singletons. Input material: peripheral blood. This clonotype was obtained from a human donor in a cohort sampled during active COVID-19. The V call is TRBV6-7, the J call TRBJ1-3; D perhaps matches TRBD1 (6 bases). TRBV6-7 is flagged as an ORF with uncertain function. As DNA, the CDR3 is TGTGCCAGCAGTTTCGACAGTTTCGCCTACTCAGGGGACTCTGGAAACACCATATATTTT. Amino acids: CASSFDSFAYSGDSGNTIYF.